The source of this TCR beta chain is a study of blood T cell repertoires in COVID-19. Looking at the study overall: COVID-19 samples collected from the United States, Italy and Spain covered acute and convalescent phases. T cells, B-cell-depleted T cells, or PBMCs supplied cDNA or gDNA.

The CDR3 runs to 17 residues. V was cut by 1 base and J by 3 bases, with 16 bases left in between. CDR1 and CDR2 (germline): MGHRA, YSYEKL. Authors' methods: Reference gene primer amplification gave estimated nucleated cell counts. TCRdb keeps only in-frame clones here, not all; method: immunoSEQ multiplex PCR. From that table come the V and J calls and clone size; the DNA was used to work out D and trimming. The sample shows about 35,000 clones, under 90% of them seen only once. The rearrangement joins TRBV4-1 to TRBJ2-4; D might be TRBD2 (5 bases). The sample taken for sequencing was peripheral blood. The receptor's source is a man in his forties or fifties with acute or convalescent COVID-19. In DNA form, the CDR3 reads TGCGCCAGCAGCCAAGGACGGCTAGCCGGACTCAAAAACATTCAGTACTTC. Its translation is CASSQGRLAGLKNIQYF.